The present entry profiles one T cell receptor (beta chain) with its context. This record comes from a study of blood T cell repertoires in COVID-19. The wider study: Both acute and convalescent COVID-19 samples were obtained from the United States, Italy and Spain. T cells, B-cell-depleted T cells, or PBMCs provided the cDNA or gDNA that served as material.

Original analysis: Using reference gene primer amplification, nucleated cell counts were estimated. The method was immunoSEQ multiplex PCR; TCRdb's version includes in-frame clones alone and lacks a portion of them. V and J calls and clone size are those listed in that table; D and trimming were worked out from the DNA. The top ten hold approximately 0.5% of the sample, which has under 200,000 clones, over 90% seen once. This CDR3 spans 15 amino acids. Trimming cost V 5 bases and J 0 bases, with 13 bases left between them. CDR1 and CDR2 (germline): SGHTA, FQGNSA. Material for sequencing was peripheral blood. The clonotype originates from a man in his fifties or sixties with acute or convalescent COVID-19. The V call is TRBV7-2, the J call TRBJ1-2; a weak D match, TRBD1 (6 bases). The CDR3 DNA sequence: TGTGCCAGCAGCGCGGACAGTTTTTCTAACTATGGCTACACCTTC. Translated: CASSADSFSNYGYTF.